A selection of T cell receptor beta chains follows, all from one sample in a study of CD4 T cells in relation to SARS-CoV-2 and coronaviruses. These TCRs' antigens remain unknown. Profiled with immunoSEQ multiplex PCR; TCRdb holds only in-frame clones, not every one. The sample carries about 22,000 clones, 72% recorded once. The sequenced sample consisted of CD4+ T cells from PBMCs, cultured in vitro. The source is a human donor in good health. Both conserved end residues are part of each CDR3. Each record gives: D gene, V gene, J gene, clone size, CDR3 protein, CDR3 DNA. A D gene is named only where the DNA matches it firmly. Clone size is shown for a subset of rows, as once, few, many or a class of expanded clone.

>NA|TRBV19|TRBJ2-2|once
CASIPRTGTEELFF
TGTGCCAGTATCCCCCGGACGGGGACCGAGGAGCTGTTTTTT
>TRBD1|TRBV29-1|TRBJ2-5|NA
CSARGQGKGETQYF
TGCAGCGCACGGGGACAGGGGAAGGGGGAGACCCAGTACTTC
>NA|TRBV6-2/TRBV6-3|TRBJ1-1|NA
CASSTASEAFF
TGTGCCAGCAGTACCGCCAGTGAAGCTTTCTTT
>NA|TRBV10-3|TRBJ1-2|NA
CAISEQGNYGYTF
TGTGCCATCAGTGAACAGGGTAACTATGGCTACACCTTC
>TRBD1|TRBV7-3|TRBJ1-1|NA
CASSLTRTGASNTEAFF
TGTGCCAGCAGCTTAACTCGGACAGGGGCGTCGAACACTGAAGCTTTCTTT
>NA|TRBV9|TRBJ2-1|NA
CASSVLDRSNEQFF
TGTGCCAGCAGCGTCCTGGACAGAAGCAATGAGCAGTTCTTC
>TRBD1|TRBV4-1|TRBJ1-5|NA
CASSQATGTGSEGQPQHF
TGCGCCAGCAGCCAAGCCACCGGGACAGGCAGCGAGGGTCAGCCCCAGCATTTT
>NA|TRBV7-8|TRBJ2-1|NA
CASSSTRSSSYNEQFF
TGTGCCAGCAGCAGCACGCGTTCGAGCTCCTACAATGAGCAGTTCTTC
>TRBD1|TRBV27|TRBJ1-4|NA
CASSFRPGTGWEKLFF
TGTGCCAGCAGTTTTCGGCCCGGGACAGGGTGGGAAAAACTGTTTTTT
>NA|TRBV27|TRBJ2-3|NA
CASSFRGSLDTQYF
TGTGCCAGCAGTTTCAGGGGTTCATTAGATACGCAGTATTTT
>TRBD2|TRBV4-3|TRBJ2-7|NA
CASSQDAAGVREQYF
TGCGCCAGCAGCCAAGATGCGGCGGGAGTACGGGAGCAGTACTTC
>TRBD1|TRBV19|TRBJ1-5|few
CASSSQDREAQHF
TGTGCCAGTAGTTCCCAGGACAGGGAGGCCCAGCATTTT
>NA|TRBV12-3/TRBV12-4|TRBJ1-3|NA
CASSPGTGNTIYF
TGTGCCAGCAGCCCCGGGACAGGAAACACCATATATTTT
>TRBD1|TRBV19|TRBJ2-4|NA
CASSIEAGTGSNIQYF
TGTGCCAGTAGTATAGAGGCTGGGACAGGGAGTAACATTCAGTACTTC
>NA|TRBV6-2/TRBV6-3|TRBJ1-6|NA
CASNPRGNSPLHF
TGTGCCAGCAACCCGAGGGGTAATTCACCCCTCCACTTT
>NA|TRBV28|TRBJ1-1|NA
CASSSPTHLMNTEAFF
TGTGCCAGCAGTTCTCCGACTCATCTTATGAACACTGAAGCTTTCTTT
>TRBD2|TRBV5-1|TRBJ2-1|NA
CASIPGLAANEQFF
TGCGCCAGCATCCCGGGACTAGCGGCCAATGAGCAGTTCTTC
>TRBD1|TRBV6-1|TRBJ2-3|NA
CASSDVGTGKADTQYF
TGTGCCAGCAGTGACGTTGGGACAGGGAAGGCAGATACGCAGTATTTT
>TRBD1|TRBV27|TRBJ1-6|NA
CASSMTPTGPFNNSPLHF
TGTGCCAGCAGTATGACTCCGACAGGGCCTTTTAATAATTCACCCCTCCACTTT
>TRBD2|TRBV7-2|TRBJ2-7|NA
CASSWGLAGIYEQYF
TGTGCCAGCAGCTGGGGGCTAGCGGGGATTTACGAGCAGTACTTC
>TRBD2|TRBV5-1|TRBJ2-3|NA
CASSWGGTSTDTQYF
TGCGCCAGCAGCTGGGGGGGGACGAGCACAGATACGCAGTATTTT
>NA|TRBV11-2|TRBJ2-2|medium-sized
CASSTGTYTGELFF
TGTGCCAGCAGCACCGGGACCTACACCGGGGAGCTGTTTTTT
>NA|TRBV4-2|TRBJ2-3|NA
CASSPITFPDTQYF
TGTGCCAGCAGCCCCATAACGTTCCCAGATACGCAGTATTTT
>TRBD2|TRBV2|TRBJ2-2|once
CASILDPGLAGAGELFF
TGTGCCAGCATTCTCGACCCGGGACTAGCTGGGGCCGGGGAGCTGTTTTTT
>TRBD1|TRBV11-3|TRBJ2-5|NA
CASSARQGSLETQYF
TGTGCCAGCAGCGCTCGACAGGGAAGCTTGGAGACCCAGTACTTC
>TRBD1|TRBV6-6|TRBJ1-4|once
CASSYPGQGFEKLFF
TGTGCCAGCAGTTACCCCGGACAGGGGTTTGAAAAACTGTTTTTT
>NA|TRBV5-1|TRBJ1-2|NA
CASSLVQGLVDGYTF
TGCGCCAGCAGCTTGGTTCAGGGGCTGGTTGATGGCTACACCTTC